Following are 6 T cell receptor beta chains from one sample sequenced in a study of monozygotic twins with inflammatory bowel disease. TCRdb reprocessed the 5' RACE reads and stores each CDR3 protein as one record, lacking DNA. This sample's table has approximately 400,000 distinct CDR3 sequences. The specimen sequenced was blood. These receptors all stem from a human donor with ulcerative colitis or Crohn's disease, or a healthy co-twin of an affected twin (not recorded which).

The chain carries TRBV10-3 and TRBJ1-1. CDR3 size: 15 residues. The V gene's germline CDR1 is ENHRY and CDR2 SYGVKD. CDR3 in amino acids: CAISAVGAVNTEAFF.

The J gene is TRBJ2-2, the V gene TRBV5-1; no DNA is available, so the TRBD1 call from TCRdb remains unchecked. The CDR3 runs 15 residues. CDR1 is SGHRS and CDR2 is YFSETQ in the germline V gene. The CDR3: CASTPTGTNTGELFF. Together with reference TRBV5-1 and TRBJ2-2, the CDR3 gives the full variable domain: KAGVTQTPRYLIKTRGQQVTLSCSPISGHRSVSWYQQTPGQGLQFLFEYFSETQRNKGNFPGRFSGRQFSNSRSEMNVSTLELGDSALYLCASTPTGTNTGELFFGEGSRLTVL.

V usage is TRBV7-8 and J usage is TRBJ2-2; TCRdb calls TRBD1, which cannot be checked without DNA. This CDR3 spans 18 amino acids. Germline V gene lookup returns CDR1 SGHVS and CDR2 FQNEAQ. The CDR3 reads CASSLAYWGDPYTGELFF.

The rearrangement joins TRBV4-1 to TRBJ2-5; TCRdb's D call, TRBD2, is unchecked because there is no DNA. This CDR3 comprises 19 residues. In germline, CDR1 is MGHRA, CDR2 YSYEKL. The CDR3 loop is CASSQDKGLAGTYQETQYF.

The chain combines TRBV5-8 with TRBJ1-1. CDR1 SGHTS and CDR2 YDEGEE come from the germline V gene. This CDR3 spans 13 amino acids. The CDR3: CASRRDRTTEAFF.

V usage is TRBV7-2 and J usage is TRBJ2-5; TCRdb selects TRBD2, and the lack of DNA leaves this call unchecked. This CDR3 has 16 amino acids. The germline V gene has CDR1 SGHTA and CDR2 FQGNSA. The CDR3 region is CASSARGTQRGETQYF.